Included here is one T cell receptor (beta chain) sequence, with context. As yet, its antigen is unknown. This sample is drawn from a study of cytomegalovirus exposure and HLA in healthy donors. Study-level background: An earlier analysis found some 120 million unique TCR beta sequences from 150 million to 200 million T cells. Whole-study findings and limits: Earlier analysis looked at TCR beta V segments, and most were productive about 90% or about 30% of the time. A later analysis linked a missense variant in DCLRE1C to the trimming of TCR beta V and J genes. The dataset shows that most TCR sequences were rare, while some public TCRs occurred in many donors.

Primers included in the PCR were 60 Vbeta and 13 Jbeta primers. Method: immunoSEQ multiplex PCR; TCRdb's copy keeps in-frame clones and lacks some. In total, the table holds about 91,000 clones. The CDR3 spans 13 residues. Losses at the gene ends were 5 bases for V and 6 bases for J; bases not matched to a gene: 1. Germline assignment: CDR1 MNHEY and CDR2 SMNVEV (reference sequence). The chain links TRBV27 to TRBJ1-4; 9 bases match TRBD1. This TCR was sampled from a woman aged 25 to 39 in good health and CMV-seronegative. The sequenced material came from PBMCs. The CDR3 region has the DNA TGTGCCAGCAGTCGGACAGGGGATGAAAAACTGTTTTTT. This codes for CASSRTGDEKLFF.